This entry concerns a single T cell receptor (beta chain). The antigen is unknown. CDR1 DFQATT and CDR2 SNEGSKA come from the germline V gene (reference sequence). The CDR3 length is 17 residues. The ends lost 2 bases at V and 8 bases at J; junction bases unmatched: 10. This sample is part of a study of early T cells in non-severe SARS-CoV-2 infection. The overall study: It was bulk RNA from unsorted whole blood that was sequenced, and the chains were unpaired. Study-level findings and limits: The VDJdb matching leaned toward anti-spike CD8 responses and overlooked private and CD4 specificities.

Unique molecular identifiers were affixed to single, distinct cDNA molecules. TCRdb independently ran MiXCR on the 5' RACE reads; one entry per CDR3 protein. The sample has about 25,000 distinct CDR3 sequences, about 4% seen once. The source is an adult who was a healthcare worker with PCR-confirmed SARS-CoV-2 infection or an uninfected control (not recorded which). The chain recombines TRBV20-1 with TRBJ2-1, with 15 bases identical to TRBD2. The sample comprised whole blood. The CDR3 here is CSARRGLAGGPAYEQFF. CDR3 nucleotide sequence: TGCAGTGCTAGACGCGGACTAGCGGGAGGGCCGGCCTATGAGCAGTTCTTC.